This entry is about one T cell receptor (beta chain). The data were taken from a study of blood T cell repertoires in COVID-19. Study information: Sites in the United States, Italy and Spain provided acute and convalescent COVID-19 samples.

TCRdb's table, derived via immunoSEQ multiplex PCR, lists solely in-frame clones and lacks some. This table has 300,000 to 350,000 clones, roughly 90% appearing once. CDR3 length: 14 amino acids. Germline CDR1 and CDR2: LGHDT and YNNKEL (reference sequence). Unmatched junction bases numbered 14, after V lost 6 bases and J lost 10 bases. The V call is TRBV3-1 (or the pseudogene TRBV3-2), the J call TRBJ1-1; 7 bases fit TRBD1. Input material: peripheral blood. The sequence came from a woman in her sixties or seventies with COVID-19, enrolled during active disease. The CDR3 region has the DNA TGTGCCAGCAGTCTAACAGGGGAACCGACAGGAGCTTTCTTT. Amino acids: CASSLTGEPTGAFF.